Below, 17 T cell receptor beta chains from the same sample are listed, as sequenced in a study of blood T cell repertoires in COVID-19. Method: immunoSEQ multiplex PCR; TCRdb's copy keeps in-frame clones and lacks some. Among approximately 280,000 clones listed, around 85% were seen once. Sequencing used peripheral blood. The receptors were sampled from a man in his fifties with active or convalescent COVID-19.

This sequence joins TRBV11-3 and TRBJ2-1; 15 bases match TRBD2. There are 20 residues in the CDR3. Trimming at V came to 3 bases and at J to 5 bases, leaving 14 bases not matched to a gene. Germline V gene sequence: CDR1 SGHNT, CDR2 YENEEA. CDR3 DNA sequence: TGTGCCAGCAGCTTGCCCTTAGGACTAGCGGGAGGGCGAAGAAACAATGAGCAGTTCTTC. The encoded protein is CASSLPLGLAGGRRNNEQFF. Complete variable domain (other parts from reference TRBV11-3 and TRBJ2-1): EAGVVQSPRYKIIEKKQPVAFWCNPISGHNTLYWYLQNLGQGPELLIRYENEEAVDDSQLPKDRFSAERLKGVDSTLKIQPAELGDSAVYLCASSLPLGLAGGRRNNEQFFGPGTRLTVL.

The V gene is TRBV29-1, the J gene TRBJ2-5; 15 bases are a match to TRBD2. The V gene end was trimmed by 3 bases and the J gene end by 0 bases; junction bases not matched to a gene: 8. The CDR3 covers 18 residues. Per germline, CDR1 SQVTM and CDR2 ANQGSEA. The CDR3 region is CSVEGWTSGRGYQETQYF. The CDR3 DNA sequence: TGCAGCGTTGAGGGGTGGACTAGCGGGAGGGGGTACCAAGAGACCCAGTACTTC.

This clone was seen just once. J is TRBJ2-1 and V is TRBV9; possibly TRBD1 for D (6 bases). The CDR3 length is 14 residues. V shed 2 bases and J shed 2 bases, with 8 bases lying between them. Per germline, CDR1 SGDLS and CDR2 YYNGEE. In DNA form, the CDR3 reads TGTGCCAGCAGCGTTAACAGGGCCTACAATGAGCAGTTCTTC. This encodes CASSVNRAYNEQFF.

The CDR3 is CASSWSGTGEYEQYF. CDR3 nucleotides: TGTGCCAGCAGCTGGTCCGGGACAGGGGAGTACGAGCAGTACTTC. J is TRBJ2-7 and V is TRBV6-5; 10 positions agree with TRBD1. V trimming: 6 bases; J trimming: 4 bases; junction bases outside the gene matches: 9. Germline assignment: CDR1 MNHEY and CDR2 SVGAGI. The CDR3 contains 15 residues.

The CDR3 loop is CASSQALSGEKLFF. As DNA, the CDR3 is TGCGCCAGCAGCCAAGCACTAAGTGGTGAAAAACTGTTTTTT. This chain joins TRBV4-1 and TRBJ1-4, with D unclear. CDR3 length: 14 residues. Germline V CDR1 and CDR2: MGHRA, YSYEKL. Trimming stripped 1 base from V and 7 bases from J, with 10 bases between.

In nucleotides, the CDR3 is TGTGCCAGCAGGCCCGGACAGGGCGATGGCTACACCTTC. As protein: CASRPGQGDGYTF. The rearrangement links TRBV12-3 or TRBV12-4 to TRBJ1-2; TRBD1 aligns across 8 bases. V trimming: 6 bases; J trimming: 6 bases; junction bases outside the gene matches: 6. The CDR3 consists of 13 residues.

This chain connects TRBV5-1 to TRBJ1-2; 8 bases agree with TRBD1. Germline assignment: CDR1 SGHRS and CDR2 YFSETQ. The CDR3 sequence is 15 residues long. The V segment lost 5 bases and the J segment 8 bases; nucleotides outside the gene matches: 14. The CDR3 is CASRGIDRGNRGYTF. CDR3 bases: TGCGCCAGCAGGGGGATCGACAGGGGCAATCGCGGCTACACCTTC.

The rearrangement links TRBV7-8 to TRBJ1-2; D unclear. The CDR3 covers 15 residues. Per germline, CDR1 SGHVS and CDR2 FQNEAQ. V lost 2 bases, J lost 2 bases, and 12 bases lay in between. Here the CDR3 reads CASSLSRSLNYGYTF. The CDR3 coding sequence is TGTGCCAGCAGCTTAAGTCGATCGCTAAACTATGGCTACACCTTC.

The chain joins TRBV10-3 to TRBJ2-7; tentative D call: TRBD1 (5 bases). The length of the CDR3 is 12 residues. V lost 6 bases and J 6 bases, leaving 12 bases between the germline ends. Germline CDR1 and CDR2: ENHRY and SYGVKD. CDR3 residues: CAISSDSFEQYF. In DNA form, the CDR3 reads TGTGCCATCAGCTCAGACAGTTTCGAGCAGTACTTC.

V gene TRBV18 combines with J gene TRBJ1-5; 7 bases are a match to TRBD1. V lost 3 bases to trimming and J lost 5 bases; unmatched junction nucleotides: 4. This CDR3 spans 14 amino acids. Germline lookup yields CDR1 KGHSH and CDR2 LQKENI. CDR3 bases: TGTGCCAGCTCACCTACAGGGGCGGATCAGCCCCAGCATTTT. It yields the protein CASSPTGADQPQHF.

This rearrangement joins TRBV4-1 to TRBJ2-1; 11 bases line up with TRBD2. Germline CDR1 MGHRA, CDR2 YSYEKL. The CDR3 is 17 residues long. V was pared by 2 bases and J by 4 bases, with 7 bases of the junction left unmatched. CDR3 loop: CASSQSSGRALYNEQFF. The CDR3 coding sequence is TGCGCCAGCAGCCAAAGTAGCGGGAGGGCCTTATACAATGAGCAGTTCTTC.

V and J are TRBV27 and TRBJ1-2, with 8 bases aligning to TRBD1. V shed 4 bases and J 2 bases; nucleotides not matched to a gene: 6. Germline lookup yields CDR1 MNHEY and CDR2 SMNVEV (reference sequence). CDR3 length equals 15 residues. The CDR3 sequence is CASSSRGLGNYGYTF. DNA for the CDR3: TGTGCCAGCAGTTCCAGGGGGCTTGGGAACTATGGCTACACCTTC.

The chain links TRBV29-1 to TRBJ1-2; a possible D gene is TRBD1 (6 bases). The V gene's germline CDR1 is SQVTM and CDR2 ANQGSEA. Trimming left V 7 bases short and J 2 bases short, with 17 bases between. The CDR3 runs to 14 residues. CDR3 in DNA: TGCAGCGCCCGAACAGGACAGACGAACTATGGCTACACCTTC. Amino acids: CSARTGQTNYGYTF.

There are a few counts of this clone. The DNA for the CDR3 is TGTGCCAGCAGCCCGGGACAGTCAATTTACGAGCAGTACTTC. As protein: CASSPGQSIYEQYF. The rearrangement joins TRBV9 to TRBJ2-7; 7 nucleotides align to TRBD1. Germline CDR1 and CDR2: SGDLS and YYNGEE. V was clipped by 4 bases and J by 4 bases; unmatched bases: 8. The CDR3 runs 14 residues.

This chain connects TRBV6-2 or TRBV6-3 to TRBJ1-2; TRBD1 aligns across 7 bases. The germline CDR1 and CDR2 sequences are MNHEY and SVGEGT. After removal of 2 bases from V and 1 base from J, the junction contained 4 bases not matched to a gene. The CDR3 is 15 amino acids. CDR3 nucleotides: TGTGCCAGCAGTTACGGAGGGGGCGGTAACTATGGCTACACCTTC. This translates into CASSYGGGGNYGYTF.

CDR3: CASSPGAQTGAPDTQYF. CDR3 bases: TGTGCCAGCAGTCCCGGTGCCCAGACAGGGGCCCCAGATACGCAGTATTTT. The chain carries TRBV7-9 and TRBJ2-3, with 8 bases fitting TRBD1. Germline V CDR1 and CDR2: SEHNR, FQNEAQ (reference sequence). V lost 6 bases, J lost 4 bases, and 15 bases stayed unmatched. This CDR3 has 17 residues.

The chain couples TRBV7-9 to TRBJ1-2, with D possibly TRBD1 on 6 matching bases. CDR3 length: 18 amino acids. CDR1 is SEHNR, CDR2 FQNEAQ, per germline (reference sequence). With 5 bases removed from V and 1 base from J, the gap between germline ends came to 23 bases. The CDR3 loop reads CASSVPSGVGLFNYGYTF. CDR3 DNA: TGTGCCAGCAGCGTACCCTCAGGGGTTGGGCTCTTTAACTATGGCTACACCTTC.